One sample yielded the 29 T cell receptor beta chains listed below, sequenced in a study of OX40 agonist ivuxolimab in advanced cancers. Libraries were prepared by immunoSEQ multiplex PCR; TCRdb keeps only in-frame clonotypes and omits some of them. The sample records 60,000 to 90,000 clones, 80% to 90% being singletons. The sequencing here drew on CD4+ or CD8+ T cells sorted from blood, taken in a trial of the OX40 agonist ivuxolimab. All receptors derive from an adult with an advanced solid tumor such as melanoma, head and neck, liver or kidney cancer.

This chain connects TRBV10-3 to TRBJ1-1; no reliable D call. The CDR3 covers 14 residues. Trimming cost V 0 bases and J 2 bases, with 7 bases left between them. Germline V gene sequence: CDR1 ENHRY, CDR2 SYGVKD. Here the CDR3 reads CAISESNINTEAFF. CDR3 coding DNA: TGTGCCATCAGTGAGTCCAACATCAACACTGAAGCTTTCTTT.

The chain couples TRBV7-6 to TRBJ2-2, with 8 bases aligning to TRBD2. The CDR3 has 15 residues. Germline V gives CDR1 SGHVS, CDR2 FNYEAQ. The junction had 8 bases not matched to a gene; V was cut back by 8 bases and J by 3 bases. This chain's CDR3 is CASSLGGGDTGELFF. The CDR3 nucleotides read TGTGCCAGCTCTCTCGGGGGGGGCGACACCGGGGAGCTGTTTTTT.

The CDR3 sequence: CASSARPDGMINEQFF. The CDR3 coding sequence is TGTGCCAGCAGTGCGAGACCGGACGGAATGATCAATGAGCAGTTCTTC. This sequence joins TRBV28 and TRBJ2-1, with D uncertain. The CDR3 covers 16 residues. Trimming pared 5 bases from V and 6 bases from J, leaving 20 bases between. CDR1 is MDHEN, CDR2 SYDVKM, per germline. Full variable domain (outside the CDR3, taken from reference TRBV28 and TRBJ2-1): DVKVTQSSRYLVKRTGEKVFLECVQDMDHENMFWYRQDPGLGLRLIYFSYDVKMKEKGDIPEGYSVSREKKERFSLILESASTNQTSMYLCASSARPDGMINEQFFGPGTRLTVL.

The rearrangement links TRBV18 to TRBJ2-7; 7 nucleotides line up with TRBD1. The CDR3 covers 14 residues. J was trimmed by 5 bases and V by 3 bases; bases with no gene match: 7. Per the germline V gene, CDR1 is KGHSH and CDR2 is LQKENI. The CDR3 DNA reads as TGTGCCAGCTCACCGGGACAGCCTGCGGACGAGCAGTACTTC. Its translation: CASSPGQPADEQYF.

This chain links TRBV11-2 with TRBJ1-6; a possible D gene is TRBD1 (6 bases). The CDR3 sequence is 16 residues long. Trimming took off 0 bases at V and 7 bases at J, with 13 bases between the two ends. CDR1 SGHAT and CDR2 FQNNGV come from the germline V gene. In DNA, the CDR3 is TGTGCCAGCAGCTTAGATGGCGGGGGCTGGAATTCACCCCTCCACTTT. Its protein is CASSLDGGGWNSPLHF. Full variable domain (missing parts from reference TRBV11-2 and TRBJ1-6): EAGVAQSPRYKIIEKRQSVAFWCNPISGHATLYWYQQILGQGPKLLIQFQNNGVVDDSQLPKDRFSAERLKGVDSTLKIQPAKLEDSAVYLCASSLDGGGWNSPLHFGNGTRLTVT.

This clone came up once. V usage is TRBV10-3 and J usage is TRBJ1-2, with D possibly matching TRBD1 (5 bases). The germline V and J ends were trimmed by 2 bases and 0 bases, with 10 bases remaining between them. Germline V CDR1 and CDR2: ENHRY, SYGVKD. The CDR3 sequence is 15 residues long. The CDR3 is CAISEMGGANYGYTF. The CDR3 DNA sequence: TGTGCCATCAGTGAGATGGGGGGAGCTAACTATGGCTACACCTTC.

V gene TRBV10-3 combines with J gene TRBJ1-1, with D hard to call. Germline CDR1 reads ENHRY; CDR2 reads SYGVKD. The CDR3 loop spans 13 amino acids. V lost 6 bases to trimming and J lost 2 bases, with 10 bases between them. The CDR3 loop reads CAIRIQTNTEAFF. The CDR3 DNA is TGTGCCATCAGGATTCAGACTAACACTGAAGCTTTCTTT.

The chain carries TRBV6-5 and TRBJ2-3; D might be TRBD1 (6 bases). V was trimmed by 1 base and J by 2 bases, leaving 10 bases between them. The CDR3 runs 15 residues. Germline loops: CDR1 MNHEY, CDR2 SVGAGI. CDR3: CASSYWTELTDTQYF. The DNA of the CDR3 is TGTGCCAGCAGTTACTGGACAGAGCTCACAGATACGCAGTATTTT.

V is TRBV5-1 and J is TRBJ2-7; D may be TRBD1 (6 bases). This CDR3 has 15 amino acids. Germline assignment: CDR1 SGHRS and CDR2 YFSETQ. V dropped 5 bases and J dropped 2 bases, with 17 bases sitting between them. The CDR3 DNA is TGCGCCAGCAGGCCCGGGACAAGGGTACCCTACGAGCAGTACTTC. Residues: CASRPGTRVPYEQYF.

This chain's CDR3 is CASSPRTGPYEQYF. DNA for the CDR3: TGTGCCAGCAGCCCCCGGACGGGTCCTTACGAGCAGTACTTC. V and J are TRBV6-5 and TRBJ2-7; D call uncertain. This CDR3 has 14 residues. Germline CDR1 MNHEY, CDR2 SVGAGI. Trimming shortened V by 6 bases and J by 4 bases, and 16 bases separated the two germline ends.

CDR3 loop: CASSPPGQGANIQYF. CDR3 nucleotide sequence: TGTGCCAGCTCACCACCGGGACAGGGGGCAAACATTCAGTACTTC. The chain combines TRBV18 with TRBJ2-4, with 12 bases lining up with TRBD1. From germline, CDR1 is KGHSH and CDR2 LQKENI. The junction had 0 bases not matched to a gene; V was cut back by 0 bases and J by 6 bases. The length of the CDR3 is 15 residues. The whole variable domain, filled in from reference TRBV18 and TRBJ2-4, reads NAGVMQNPRHLVRRRGQEARLRCSPMKGHSHVYWYRQLPEEGLKFMVYLQKENIIDESGMPKERFSAEFPKEGPSILRIQQVVRGDSAAYFCASSPPGQGANIQYFGAGTRLSVL.

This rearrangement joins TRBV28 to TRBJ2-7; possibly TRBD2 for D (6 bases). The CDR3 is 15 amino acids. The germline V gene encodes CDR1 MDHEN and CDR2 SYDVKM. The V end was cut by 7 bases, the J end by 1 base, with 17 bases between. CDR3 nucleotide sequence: TGTGCCAGCACCTCCCCTGGAGGGTCGTCCTACGAGCAGTACTTC. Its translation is CASTSPGGSSYEQYF.

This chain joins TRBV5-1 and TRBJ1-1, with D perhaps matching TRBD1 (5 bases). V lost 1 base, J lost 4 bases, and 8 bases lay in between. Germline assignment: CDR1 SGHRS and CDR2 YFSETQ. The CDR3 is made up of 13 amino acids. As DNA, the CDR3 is TGCGCCAGCAGCTTGTGGGGGACCACTGAAGCTTTCTTT. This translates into CASSLWGTTEAFF.

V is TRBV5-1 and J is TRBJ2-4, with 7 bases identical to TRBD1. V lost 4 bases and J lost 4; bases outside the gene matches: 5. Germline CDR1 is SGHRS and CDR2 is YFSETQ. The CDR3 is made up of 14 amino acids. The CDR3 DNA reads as TGCGCCAGCAGCCCAGGGACAGTGAAAAACATTCAGTACTTC. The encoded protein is CASSPGTVKNIQYF.

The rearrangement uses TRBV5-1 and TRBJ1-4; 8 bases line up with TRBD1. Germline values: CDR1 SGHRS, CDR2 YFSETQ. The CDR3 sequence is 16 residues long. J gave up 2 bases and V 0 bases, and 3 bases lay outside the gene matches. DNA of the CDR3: TGCGCCAGCAGCTTGGGGACAGGGAGGACTAATGAAAAACTGTTTTTT. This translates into CASSLGTGRTNEKLFF.

The CDR3 DNA is TGCGCCAGCAGCCAAGGAGGGACAGGGGGCAGTGGTAACTATGGCTACACCTTC. Translated: CASSQGGTGGSGNYGYTF. The rearrangement uses TRBV4-3 and TRBJ1-2; 12 nucleotides agree with TRBD1. Per germline, CDR1 LGHNA and CDR2 YSLEER. The V segment lost 1 base and the J segment 1 base; nucleotides outside the gene matches: 7. CDR3 length: 18 amino acids.

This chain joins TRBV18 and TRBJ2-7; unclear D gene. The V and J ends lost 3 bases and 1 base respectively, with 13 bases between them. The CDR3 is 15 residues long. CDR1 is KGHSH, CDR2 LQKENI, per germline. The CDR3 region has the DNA TGTGCCAGCTCACCCGTTTCCCGCGGTTCCTACGAGCAGTACTTC. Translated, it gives CASSPVSRGSYEQYF.

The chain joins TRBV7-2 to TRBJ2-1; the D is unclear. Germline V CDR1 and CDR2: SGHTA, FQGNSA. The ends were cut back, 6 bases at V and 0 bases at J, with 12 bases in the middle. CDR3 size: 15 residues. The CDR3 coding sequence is TGTGCCAGCAGACTCCCGGGCAGCTCCTACAATGAGCAGTTCTTC. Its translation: CASRLPGSSYNEQFF.

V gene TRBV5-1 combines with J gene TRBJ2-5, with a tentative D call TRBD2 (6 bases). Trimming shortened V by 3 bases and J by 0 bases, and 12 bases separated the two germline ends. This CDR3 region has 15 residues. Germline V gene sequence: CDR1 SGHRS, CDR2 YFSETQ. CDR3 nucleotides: TGCGCCAGCAGCTCCGGGGGAGCGGACCAAGAGACCCAGTACTTC. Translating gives CASSSGGADQETQYF.

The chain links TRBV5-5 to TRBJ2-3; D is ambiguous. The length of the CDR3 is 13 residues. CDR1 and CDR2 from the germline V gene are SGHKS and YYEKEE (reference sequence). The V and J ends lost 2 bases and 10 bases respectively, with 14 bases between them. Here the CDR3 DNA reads TGTGCCAGCAGCTTAAATCCCATGCAGGCGCAGTATTTT. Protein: CASSLNPMQAQYF.

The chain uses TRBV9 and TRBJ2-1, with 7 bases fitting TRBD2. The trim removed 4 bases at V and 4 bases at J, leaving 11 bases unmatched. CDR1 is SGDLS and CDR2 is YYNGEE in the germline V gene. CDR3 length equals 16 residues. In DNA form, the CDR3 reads TGTGCCAGCAGCCAGACGGCTAGCGGAGTGTACAATGAGCAGTTCTTC. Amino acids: CASSQTASGVYNEQFF.

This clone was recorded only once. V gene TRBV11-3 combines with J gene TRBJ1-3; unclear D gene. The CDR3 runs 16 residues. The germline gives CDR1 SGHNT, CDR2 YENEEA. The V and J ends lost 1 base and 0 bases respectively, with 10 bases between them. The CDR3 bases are TGTGCCAGCAGCTTAGTTCCCGAATCCTCTGGAAACACCATATATTTT. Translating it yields CASSLVPESSGNTIYF.

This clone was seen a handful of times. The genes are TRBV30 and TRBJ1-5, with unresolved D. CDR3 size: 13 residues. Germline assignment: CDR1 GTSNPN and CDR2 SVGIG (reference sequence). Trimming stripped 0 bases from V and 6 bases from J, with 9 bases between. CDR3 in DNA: TGTGCCTGGAGTGTACGGTCGGGTCAGCCCCAGCATTTT. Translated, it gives CAWSVRSGQPQHF.

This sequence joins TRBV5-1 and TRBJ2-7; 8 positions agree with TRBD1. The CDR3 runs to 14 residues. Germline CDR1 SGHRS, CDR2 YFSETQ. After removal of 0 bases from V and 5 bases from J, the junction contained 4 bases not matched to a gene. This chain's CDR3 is CASSLAGGADEQYF. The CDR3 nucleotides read TGCGCCAGCAGCTTGGCAGGGGGCGCCGACGAGCAGTACTTC.

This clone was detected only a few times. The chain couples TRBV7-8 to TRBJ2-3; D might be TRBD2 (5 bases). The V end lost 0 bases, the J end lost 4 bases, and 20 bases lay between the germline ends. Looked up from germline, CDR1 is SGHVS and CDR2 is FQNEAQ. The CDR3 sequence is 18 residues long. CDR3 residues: CASSLAENPRVLADTQYF. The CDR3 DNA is TGTGCCAGCAGCTTAGCCGAGAACCCGAGGGTTTTGGCAGATACGCAGTATTTT.

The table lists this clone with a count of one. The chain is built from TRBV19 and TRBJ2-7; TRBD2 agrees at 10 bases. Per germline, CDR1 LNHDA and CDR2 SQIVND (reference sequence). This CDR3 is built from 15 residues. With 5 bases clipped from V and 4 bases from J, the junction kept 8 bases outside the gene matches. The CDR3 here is CASSYPGTSVYEQYF. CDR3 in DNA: TGTGCCAGTAGTTACCCCGGGACTAGCGTATACGAGCAGTACTTC.

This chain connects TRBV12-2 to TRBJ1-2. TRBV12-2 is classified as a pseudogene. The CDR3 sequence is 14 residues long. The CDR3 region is CASRLAPQEYGYTF. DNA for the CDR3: TGTGCAAGTCGCTTAGCCCCGCAGGAGTATGGCTACACCTTC.

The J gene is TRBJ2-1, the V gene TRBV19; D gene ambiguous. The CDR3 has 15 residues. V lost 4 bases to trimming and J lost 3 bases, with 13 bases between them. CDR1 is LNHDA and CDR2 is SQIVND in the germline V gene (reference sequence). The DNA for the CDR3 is TGTGCCAGTAGTACTCCGGGCATCTACTACAATGAGCAGTTCTTC. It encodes CASSTPGIYYNEQFF.

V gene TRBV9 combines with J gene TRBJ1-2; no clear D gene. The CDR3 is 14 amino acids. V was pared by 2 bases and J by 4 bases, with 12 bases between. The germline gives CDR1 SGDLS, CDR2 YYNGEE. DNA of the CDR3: TGTGCCAGCAGCGTCGGCCTAGTTGGCTATGGCTACACCTTC. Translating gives CASSVGLVGYGYTF. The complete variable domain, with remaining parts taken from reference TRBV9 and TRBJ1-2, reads DSGVTQTPKHLITATGQRVTLRCSPRSGDLSVYWYQQSLDQGLQFLIQYYNGEERAKGNILERFSAQQFPDLHSELNLSSLELGDSALYFCASSVGLVGYGYTFGSGTRLTVV.